The TCR beta chain described here comes from a study of T cell responses to AZD1222 COVID-19 vaccine. This CDR3 has 14 residues. Study results and limitations: Receipt of two AZD1222 doses was followed by a rise in Spike-specific TCR breadth and depth. As reported, nearly half of all spike-specific TCRs target variant regions that are unmutated. Clonal diversity was possibly underestimated, and white British individuals and females predominated among donors.

Note on this clone: The antigen is unknown.

Method: immunoSEQ multiplex PCR; TCRdb's copy keeps in-frame clones and lacks some. This sample has around 130,000 clones; about nine tenths occur once, and the top ten carry roughly 1%. V and J are TRBV21-1 and TRBJ1-1. TRBV21-1 is assigned pseudogene status. The sequence was collected from an adult who received the AZD1222 COVID-19 vaccine. Sequencing was performed on peripheral blood, taken 28 days after the second AZD1222 dose. The CDR3 protein is CASSQKSGGTEAFF. The CDR3 region has the DNA TGTGCCAGCAGTCAAAAATCGGGGGGGACTGAAGCTTTCTTT.